Listed below are T cell receptor beta chains from one sample, sequenced in a study of lymphopenia after photon versus proton radiotherapy. The data were produced by immunoSEQ multiplex PCR, yet TCRdb's version contains in-frame clones alone and is incomplete. The sample has about 16,000 clones, just over 85% seen once. Sequenced here: peripheral blood, sampled from a patient treated with proton-based radiotherapy. Every receptor here comes from a man in his 70s with pancreatic cancer. The CDR3 runs from the conserved cysteine through the conserved F or W. A D gene is named only where the DNA matches it firmly. The size of a clone is reported for some rows only, either as once, few or many, or as a class for expanded clones.

V gene,J gene,D gene,clone size,CDR3 DNA,CDR3 protein
TRBV15,TRBJ2-7,TRBD2,-,TGTGCCACCAGCAGAGAAGGCGGGAGTGTCGCCGAGCAGTACTTC,CATSREGGSVAEQYF
TRBV30,TRBJ2-1,-,-,TGTGCCTGGAGTACAGGAGGAGTGGTCAATGAGCAGTTCTTC,CAWSTGGVVNEQFF
TRBV15,TRBJ1-2,-,-,TGTGCCACCAGCAGAGAGGTTCCGGGTACAGGGTACACCTTC,CATSREVPGTGYTF
TRBV9,TRBJ1-1,TRBD1,-,TGTGCCAGCAGCGTAGCCCAGGGGGCGAGGACTGAAGCTTTCTTT,CASSVAQGARTEAFF
TRBV11-3,TRBJ2-1,-,-,TGTGCCAGCTCCCTCTGGGAGGACAATGAGCAGTTCTTC,CASSLWEDNEQFF
TRBV7-6,TRBJ2-4,-,-,TGTGCCAGCAGCTTAGATTCTGGCGGGCAAAAGGGCATTCAGTACTTC,CASSLDSGGQKGIQYF
TRBV7-8,TRBJ2-2,TRBD1,once,TGTGCCAGCAGCGGACAGGCCCGACCCGGGGAGCTGTTTTTT,CASSGQARPGELFF
TRBV11-1,TRBJ1-1,-,once,TGTGCCAGCAGCAGTTTAGGACAGCCGGGAGCTTTCTTT,CASSSLGQPGAFF
TRBV5-1,TRBJ1-3,-,-,TGCGCCAGCAGCTTGGTTAGCGGGGGAAGCTCTGGAAACACCATATATTTT,CASSLVSGGSSGNTIYF
TRBV5-4,TRBJ1-5,TRBD1,-,TGTGCCAGCAGCTTGTACCGAGACAGGGGTGACCAGCCCCAGCATTTT,CASSLYRDRGDQPQHF
TRBV10-2,TRBJ1-4,-,-,TGCGCCAGCAGTGAGAATCTGGGCCTTAATGAAAAACTGTTTTTT,CASSENLGLNEKLFF
TRBV5-6,TRBJ2-7,TRBD1,-,TGTGCCAGCAGCCGGGGACAGGGTAAATACGAGCAGTACTTC,CASSRGQGKYEQYF
TRBV27,TRBJ2-7,TRBD1,-,TGTGCCAGCAGTCTTGACAGGGGCCCCTACGAGCAGTACTTC,CASSLDRGPYEQYF
TRBV6-6,TRBJ2-7,-,-,TGTGCCAGCGGACTAACGGGAATGTACGAGCAGTACTTC,CASGLTGMYEQYF
TRBV19,TRBJ1-1,TRBD1,-,TGTGCCAGTAGTATACAGGGGGGCACTGAAGCTTTCTTT,CASSIQGGTEAFF
TRBV10-2,TRBJ1-2,TRBD1,-,TGCGCCAGCAGTGCATCAACAGGGGGCGCGTTGGGCTACACCTTC,CASSASTGGALGYTF
TRBV5-1,TRBJ2-5,-,once,TGCGCCAGCAGCCCTTGGACAGCCCAAGAGACCCAGTACTTC,CASSPWTAQETQYF
TRBV6-1,TRBJ1-2,-,-,TGTGCCAGCAGTTGGGGGGAATACTATGGCTACACCTTC,CASSWGEYYGYTF
TRBV5-6,TRBJ1-2,-,-,TGTGCCAGCAGCTTGGGGAGGGGCGCCCTTCGCTATGCCGGCTACACCTTC,CASSLGRGALRYAGYTF
TRBV14,TRBJ1-1,-,-,TGTGCCAGCCAACAAGGGAGGAACACTGAAGCTTTCTTT,CASQQGRNTEAFF
TRBV7-9,TRBJ2-2,TRBD1,few,TGTGCCAGCAGCCGGGACAGCCGTTACACCGGGGAGCTGTTTTTT,CASSRDSRYTGELFF
TRBV19,TRBJ1-4,TRBD1,-,TGTGCCACCGCGACAGGGGGTGGTGAAAAACTGTTTTTT,CATATGGGEKLFF
TRBV11-2,TRBJ2-5,-,-,TGTGCCAGCAGCTCCGCAATGAGGGGGACCCAGTACTTC,CASSSAMRGTQYF
TRBV5-1,TRBJ1-1,-,-,TGCGCCAGCATCGAGGGGCCCTCGAACACTGAAGCTTTCTTT,CASIEGPSNTEAFF